This TCR beta chain was identified during a study of early T cells in non-severe SARS-CoV-2 infection (dated by TCRdb to about 2021). Regarding the complete study: Because TCR sequencing was done on bulk RNA from unsorted whole blood, the alpha and beta chains could not be paired. Beyond this particular receptor, the publication reports: VDJdb matching was skewed toward anti-spike CD8 responses and likely underestimated virus-specific expansions, missing private and CD4 specificities.

Library preparation employed 5' RACE. The data were produced on a NextSeq 500. To correct for sequencing error and PCR bias, the TCR library protocol tagged individual cDNA molecules with unique molecular identifiers. Sequencing covered both TCR alpha and beta chains, and within each sample the abundances of alpha and beta sequences were tightly co-correlated. From the authors' description of their analysis: Decombinator V4 was used to annotate TCR sequences for V gene, J gene and CDR3. TCRs were defined as expanded if a significant change between any two time points was detected under a Poisson model with p below 0.0001. TCR abundances were normalised to the total number of TCRs sequenced per sample and expressed as counts per million. A search of VDJdb, accessed on 1 November 2021, was run for TCRs annotated to CMV, EBV and SARS-CoV-2, with TCRs annotated for multiple antigens excluded. TCRdb reran the public reads through fastp at Q25 and MiXCR, keeping productive beta chains. All rows with the same CDR3 protein become a single entry with the most common DNA and genes. The V and J calls come from TCRdb's annotation, not from the publication. The sample contains 70,000 to 95,000 distinct CDR3 sequences, roughly a sixth of them found a single time. The top ten hold 2.5% to 3% of the sample.

The study was a case-control design nested within a healthcare worker cohort in London, UK, with weekly nasopharyngeal swab PCR tests and blood sampling. Healthcare workers were enrolled in the week of the UK lockdown, from 23 to 31 March 2020, and were followed every week for up to roughly 16 weeks. On this clonotype itself: No cognate antigen has been identified for it. No base quality information exists; no much larger clone differs at one position.

This receptor was obtained from an adult who was a healthcare worker with PCR-confirmed SARS-CoV-2 infection or an uninfected control (not recorded which). Material: whole blood.

The nucleotide sequence is TGCGCCAGCAGCCCGGGGTCCACGAACACTGAAGCTTTCTTT. Its translation reads: CASSPGSTNTEAFF. The sequence links TRBV5-1 to TRBJ1-1; the D gene is unclear. CDR1 and CDR2, looked up from the germline V gene, are SGHRS and YFSETQ. The CDR3 numbers 14 residues from cysteine through phenylalanine. The DNA shown is the 42-base CDR3, in frame from base 1. Trimming costs V 4 bases and J 1 base, and their ends lie 11 bases apart.